The 3 T cell receptor beta chains below come from one sample, sequenced in a study of blood T cell repertoires in COVID-19. Generated by immunoSEQ multiplex PCR, the TCRdb table keeps only in-frame clones and is missing some. Here the sample spans about 300,000 clones, approximately 88% being singletons. The sequenced sample was peripheral blood. The origin of the receptors is a man aged 18 to 30 who had recovered from COVID-19.

DNA for the CDR3: TGTGCCAGCAGCCGCGCGCTGCTGAATGAAAAACTGTTTTTT. Encoded protein: CASSRALLNEKLFF. The chain carries TRBV7-8 and TRBJ1-4; no definite D call. The CDR3 length is 14 residues. Deletions cut 5 bases from V and 5 bases from J, with 12 bases between. Germline V gene lookup returns CDR1 SGHVS and CDR2 FQNEAQ.

J is TRBJ1-5 and V is TRBV6-5, with D perhaps matching TRBD1 (5 bases). In germline, CDR1 is MNHEY, CDR2 SVGAGI. Trimming pared 5 bases from V and 7 bases from J, leaving 12 bases between. This CDR3 has 13 amino acids. The CDR3 DNA reads TGTGCCAGCAGTCGGGGGGGTGGACAGCCCCAGCATTTT. This translates into CASSRGGGQPQHF.

In regard to this clone: The sample has other DNA sequences that encode this CDR3 too. J is TRBJ2-7 and V is TRBV5-1; D might be TRBD1 (5 bases). Between the trimmed V and J ends, which lost 3 bases and 3 bases, there was a span of 7 bases. Germline CDR1 and CDR2: SGHRS and YFSETQ. The CDR3 covers 12 residues. DNA of the CDR3: TGCGCCAGCAGCTCCGACAGCTACGAGCAGTACTTC. It encodes CASSSDSYEQYF.